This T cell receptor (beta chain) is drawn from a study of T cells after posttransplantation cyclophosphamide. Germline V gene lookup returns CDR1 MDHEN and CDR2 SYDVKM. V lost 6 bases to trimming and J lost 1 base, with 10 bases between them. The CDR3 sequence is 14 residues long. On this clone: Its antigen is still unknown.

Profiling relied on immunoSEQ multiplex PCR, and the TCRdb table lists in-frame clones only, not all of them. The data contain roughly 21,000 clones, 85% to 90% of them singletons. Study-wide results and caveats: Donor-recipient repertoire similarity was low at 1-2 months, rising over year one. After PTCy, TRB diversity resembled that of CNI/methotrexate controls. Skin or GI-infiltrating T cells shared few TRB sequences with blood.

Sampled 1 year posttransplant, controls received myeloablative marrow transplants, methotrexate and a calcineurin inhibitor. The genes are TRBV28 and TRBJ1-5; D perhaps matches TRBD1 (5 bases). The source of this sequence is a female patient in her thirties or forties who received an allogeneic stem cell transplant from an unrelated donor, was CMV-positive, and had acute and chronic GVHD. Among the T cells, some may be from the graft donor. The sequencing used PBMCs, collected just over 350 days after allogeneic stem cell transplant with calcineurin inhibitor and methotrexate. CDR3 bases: TGTGCCAGCAGGGGCGGGGGGAGCAATCAGCCCCAGCATTTT. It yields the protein CASRGGGSNQPQHF.